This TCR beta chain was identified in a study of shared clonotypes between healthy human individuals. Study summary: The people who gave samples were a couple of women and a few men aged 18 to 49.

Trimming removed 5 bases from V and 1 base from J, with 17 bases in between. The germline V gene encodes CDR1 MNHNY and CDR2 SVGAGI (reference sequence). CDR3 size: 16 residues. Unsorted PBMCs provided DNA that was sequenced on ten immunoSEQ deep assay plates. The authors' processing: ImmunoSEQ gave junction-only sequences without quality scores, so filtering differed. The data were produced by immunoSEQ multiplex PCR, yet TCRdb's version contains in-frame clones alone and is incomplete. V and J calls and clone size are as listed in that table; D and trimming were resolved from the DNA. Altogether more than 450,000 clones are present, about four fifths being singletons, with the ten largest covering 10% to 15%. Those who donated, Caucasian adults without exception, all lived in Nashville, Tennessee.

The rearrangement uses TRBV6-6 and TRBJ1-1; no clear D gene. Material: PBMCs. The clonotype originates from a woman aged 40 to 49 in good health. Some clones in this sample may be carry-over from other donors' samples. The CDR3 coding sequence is TGTGCCAGCAGTCTATCGGACGGACTTCCGAACACTGAAGCTTTCTTT. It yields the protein CASSLSDGLPNTEAFF.